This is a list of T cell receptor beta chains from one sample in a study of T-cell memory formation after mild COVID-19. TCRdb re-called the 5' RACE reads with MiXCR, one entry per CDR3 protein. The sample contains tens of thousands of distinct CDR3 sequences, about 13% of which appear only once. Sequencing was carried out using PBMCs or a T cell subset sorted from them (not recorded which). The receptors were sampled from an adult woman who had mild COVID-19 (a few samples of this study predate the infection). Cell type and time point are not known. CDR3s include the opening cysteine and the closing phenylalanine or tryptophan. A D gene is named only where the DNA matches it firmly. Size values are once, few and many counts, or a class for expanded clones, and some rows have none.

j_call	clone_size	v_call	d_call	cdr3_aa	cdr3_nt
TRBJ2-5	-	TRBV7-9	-	CASSLDSHQETQYF	TGTGCCAGCAGCTTAGACAGCCACCAAGAGACCCAGTACTTC
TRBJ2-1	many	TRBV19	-	CASRSSYNEQFF	TGTGCCAGTCGCAGCTCCTACAATGAGCAGTTCTTC
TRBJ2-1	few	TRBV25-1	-	CASTTKGTSADEQFF	TGTGCCAGCACCACAAAGGGGACATCGGCCGATGAGCAGTTCTTC
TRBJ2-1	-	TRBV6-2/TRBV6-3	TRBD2	CASSYAGSGGENEQFF	TGTGCCAGCAGTTACGCGGGGAGCGGGGGGGAGAATGAGCAGTTCTTC
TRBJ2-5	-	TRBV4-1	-	CASSQDPGTQETQYF	TGCGCCAGCAGCCAAGATCCCGGGACCCAAGAGACCCAGTACTTC
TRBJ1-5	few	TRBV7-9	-	CASSLGRQDYSNQPQHF	TGTGCCAGCAGCTTAGGGCGACAGGACTATAGCAATCAGCCCCAGCATTTT
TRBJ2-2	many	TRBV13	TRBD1	CASSSTGSTGELFF	TGTGCCAGCAGCTCGACAGGGAGCACCGGGGAGCTGTTTTTT
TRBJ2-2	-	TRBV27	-	CASSSFLRGELFF	TGTGCCAGCAGCTCGTTCCTGCGCGGGGAGCTGTTTTTT
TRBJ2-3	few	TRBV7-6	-	CASSSQGLDTQYF	TGTGCCAGCAGCTCGCAGGGGCTAGATACGCAGTATTTT
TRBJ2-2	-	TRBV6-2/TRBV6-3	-	CASSYSRTETNTGEMFF	TGTGCCAGCAGTTACTCGCGGACAGAAACGAACACCGGGGAGATGTTTTTT
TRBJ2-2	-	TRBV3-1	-	CASSQENQGGTGELFF	TGTGCCAGCAGCCAAGAAAACCAGGGAGGAACCGGGGAGCTGTTTTTT
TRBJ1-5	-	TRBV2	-	CASSESPTDYSNQPQHF	TGTGCCAGCAGTGAATCACCAACAGATTATAGCAATCAGCCCCAGCATTTT
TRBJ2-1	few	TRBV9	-	CASSPYTAYNEQFF	TGTGCCAGCAGCCCCTACACCGCCTACAATGAGCAGTTCTTC
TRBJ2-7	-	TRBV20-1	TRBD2	CSATSGVAYEQYF	TGCAGTGCTACCAGCGGGGTAGCCTACGAGCAGTACTTC
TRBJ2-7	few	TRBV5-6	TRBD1	CASRPTGGSYEQYF	TGTGCCAGCAGGCCCACAGGGGGCTCCTACGAGCAGTACTTC
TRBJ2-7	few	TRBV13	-	CASSPQGPSYEQYF	TGTGCCAGCAGCCCCCAAGGACCCTCCTACGAGCAGTACTTC
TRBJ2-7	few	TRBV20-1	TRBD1	CRDIVNRGKTYEQYF	TGCAGAGATATTGTAAACAGGGGCAAGACCTACGAGCAGTACTTC
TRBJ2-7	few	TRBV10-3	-	CAVRQELTLTYEQYF	TGTGCCGTTCGACAGGAGTTAACACTGACCTACGAGCAGTACTTC